This T cell receptor beta chain was recorded in a study of shared clonotypes between healthy human individuals. Looking at the study overall: Each donor contributed plates that comprised three CD4 naive, three CD4 memory, two CD8 naive and one CD8 memory.

Points from the study as a whole: Clonotypes shared by all four sorted-subset donors had higher generation probabilities than non-shared clonotypes.

Naive CD8 isolation took CD45RO-negative cells positively selected for CCR7 and excluded terminally differentiated effector memory CD45RA+ cells. As concerns this clone: As yet, its antigen is unknown.

Approximately 210 ng DNA, 30,000 or so T cell genomes, went into each sorted-subset replicate PCR. Original handling: For the immunoSEQ data, sequences were junction-only without quality scores, so filtering differed. Using immunoSEQ multiplex PCR, the repertoire was profiled, and TCRdb retains in-frame clones only, with some absent. The DNA was the basis for D and trimming; V, J and clone size are from that table. Of some 1,900,000 clones in the sample, about 95% were seen once. Sequenced material: naive CD8+ T cells sorted from blood. The clonotype was recovered from a young man in good health.

This CDR3 reads CASSDLGLAYGTQYF. The CDR3 DNA follows: TGCGCCAGCAGTGACCTGGGACTAGCTTACGGTACGCAGTATTTT. J is TRBJ2-3 and V is TRBV10-1; TRBD2 aligns across 9 bases. Trimming at V came to 3 bases and at J to 8 bases, leaving 9 bases not matched to a gene. Germline V lookup: CDR1 WNHNN, CDR2 SYGVQD (reference sequence). CDR3 size: 15 residues.